This T cell receptor beta chain was captured by sequencing in a study of vaccination and CD4 T cells after COVID-19. Cultured CD4+ T cell DNA was sequenced using the Oncomine TCR Beta short-read assay. TCRdb called the PCR reads again in MiXCR, with one record for every CDR3 protein. The sample consists of about 2,100 distinct CDR3 sequences, roughly 30% of them appearing once. Study results and caveats: Convalescent patients saw a median 86.3% of their reactive clones show up only after vaccination.

Turning to this clonotype: Its antigen is unknown. A much larger clone differs from this one at a single base, so this may be a read error.

Germline V lookup: CDR1 MDHEN, CDR2 SYDVKM. This CDR3 contains 13 residues. Noted treatment: roughly nine-day PBMC culture with coronavirus spike peptide pools or control peptides (ViraFEST assay). Recorded positive PCR dates fall between March and December 2020, preceding US Alpha, Beta and Delta variants. The chain couples TRBV28 to TRBJ2-7; 10 nucleotides align to TRBD1. Sequencing was performed on CD4+ T cells from blood, cultured in vitro, taken after SARS-CoV-2 vaccination. The TCR comes from a human donor who had recovered from COVID-19. CDR3 region: CTTRGQGPHEQYF. In DNA, the CDR3 is TGTACCACCCGGGGACAGGGGCCACACGAGCAGTACTTC.